These 24 T cell receptor beta chains were all obtained from the same sample, sequenced in a study of T cell responses to AZD1222 COVID-19 vaccine. Sequencing was performed with immunoSEQ multiplex PCR; in TCRdb, only in-frame clones are kept and a portion is missing. The sample lists about 110,000 clones; roughly 90% were seen once. Here the sequenced sample was peripheral blood, taken on day 0 of MenACWY control vaccination. These receptors all stem from an adult in good health.

This chain links TRBV11-2 with TRBJ2-7; 8 nucleotides line up with TRBD1. The CDR3 spans 16 residues. V gave up 3 bases and J gave up 1 base; unmatched junction bases: 8. Germline V lookup: CDR1 SGHAT, CDR2 FQNNGV. The chain's CDR3 is CASSFAAGQASYEQYF. For the CDR3, the DNA is TGTGCCAGCAGCTTTGCCGCGGGACAGGCGTCCTACGAGCAGTACTTC. The full variable domain, its missing parts supplied by reference TRBV11-2 and TRBJ2-7, is EAGVAQSPRYKIIEKRQSVAFWCNPISGHATLYWYQQILGQGPKLLIQFQNNGVVDDSQLPKDRFSAERLKGVDSTLKIQPAKLEDSAVYLCASSFAAGQASYEQYFGPGTRLTVT.

In DNA, the CDR3 is TGTGCCAGCAGCTTGGCTGATCAGCCCCAGCATTTT. Translation gives CASSLADQPQHF. The chain links TRBV5-5 to TRBJ1-5; D ambiguous. Germline CDR1 reads SGHKS; CDR2 reads YYEKEE (reference sequence). V dropped 0 bases and J dropped 5 bases, with 3 bases sitting between them. The CDR3 consists of 12 residues. Based on the CDR3 plus reference TRBV5-5 and TRBJ1-5, the full variable domain is DAGVTQSPTHLIKTRGQQVTLRCSPISGHKSVSWYQQVLGQGPQFIFQYYEKEERGRGNFPDRFSARQFPNYSSELNVNALLLGDSALYLCASSLADQPQHFGDGTRLSIL.

Here the CDR3 DNA reads TGTGCCAGCAGCACCGGACAGCCGATCTATGGCTACACCTTC. Translating gives CASSTGQPIYGYTF. The J gene is TRBJ1-2, the V gene TRBV6-5; the D gene is possibly TRBD1 (6 bases). Per germline, CDR1 MNHEY and CDR2 SVGAGI. The CDR3 runs 14 residues. The V end lost 6 bases, the J end lost 4 bases, and 15 bases lay between the germline ends.

The rearrangement uses TRBV29-1 and TRBJ1-1; D uncertain. Germline CDR1 SQVTM, CDR2 ANQGSEA. The length of the CDR3 is 12 residues. V lost 1 base to trimming and J lost 1 base, with 4 bases between them. The CDR3 DNA reads TGCAGCGTTGAAGGGAGGAACACTGAAGCTTTCTTT. It specifies CSVEGRNTEAFF.

The chain has TRBV4-1 and TRBJ1-4; TRBD1 agrees at 7 bases. CDR1 is MGHRA, CDR2 YSYEKL, per germline. The CDR3 consists of 15 residues. Germline trimming cut 3 bases from V and 6 bases from J; bases unmatched to any gene: 7. DNA for the CDR3: TGCGCCAGCAGCCAGGAGGACAGGAGCTATGAAAAACTGTTTTTT. This codes for CASSQEDRSYEKLFF.

This clone is a singleton in its sample. J is TRBJ2-5 and V is TRBV30; unclear D gene. The CDR3 is 12 residues long. In germline, CDR1 is GTSNPN, CDR2 SVGIG (reference sequence). Trimming left V 3 bases short and J 5 bases short, with 10 bases between. The CDR3: CAWRRVRETQYF. CDR3 coding DNA: TGTGCCTGGAGACGAGTACGGGAGACCCAGTACTTC.

This clone was found a few times. This chain uses TRBV11-1 with TRBJ1-1; 9 nucleotides agree with TRBD1. The trim removed 5 bases at V and 11 bases at J, leaving 15 bases unmatched. CDR1 SGHAT and CDR2 FQDESV come from the germline V gene (reference sequence). The CDR3 runs 15 residues. CDR3 loop: CASSSPGTGTFDAFF. The CDR3 coding sequence is TGTGCCAGCAGCAGCCCCGGGACAGGGACCTTTGACGCTTTCTTT.

This chain uses TRBV7-3 with TRBJ1-2; D remains ambiguous. The V end was cut by 5 bases, the J end by 6 bases, with 19 bases between. This CDR3 contains 15 residues. Germline V gene sequence: CDR1 SGHTA, CDR2 FQGTGA. The CDR3 region is CASSPSASNVDGYTF. The DNA for the CDR3 is TGTGCCAGCAGCCCTAGTGCGTCAAACGTGGATGGCTACACCTTC.

This clone was found a few times. The J gene is TRBJ1-2, the V gene TRBV4-1, with D maybe TRBD1 (6 bases). V lost 1 base and J lost 3, with 18 bases in between. Looked up from germline, CDR1 is MGHRA and CDR2 is YSYEKL. This CDR3 comprises 17 residues. The CDR3 loop reads CASSQGQGPIEYYGYTF. The CDR3 region has the DNA TGCGCCAGCAGCCAAGGTCAGGGGCCCATAGAGTACTATGGCTACACCTTC.

The chain carries TRBV7-9 and TRBJ1-2, with no clear D. There are 14 residues in the CDR3. CDR1 is SEHNR, CDR2 FQNEAQ, per germline (reference sequence). The V end lost 3 bases, the J end lost 2 bases, and 10 bases lay between the germline ends. CDR3 loop: CASSFESGNYGYTF. For the CDR3, the DNA is TGTGCCAGCAGCTTCGAGTCGGGGAACTATGGCTACACCTTC.

V is TRBV4-2 and J is TRBJ2-1, with TRBD1 as a possible D gene (5 bases). The germline V gene encodes CDR1 LGHNA and CDR2 YNFKEQ. The CDR3 has 14 residues. Trimming shortened V by 8 bases and J by 5 bases, and 16 bases separated the two germline ends. CDR3: CASAQQGPNNEQFF. Here the CDR3 DNA reads TGTGCCAGCGCCCAGCAGGGTCCCAACAATGAGCAGTTCTTC.

The V and J genes are TRBV9 and TRBJ2-7, with D perhaps assigned TRBD1 or TRBD2 (5 bases each). Germline assignment: CDR1 SGDLS and CDR2 YYNGEE. The CDR3 is 17 amino acids. V dropped 2 bases and J dropped 5 bases, with 23 bases sitting between them. CDR3 nucleotides: TGTGCCAGCAGCGTGGGAAACGGGGACGTTTACGACCACGAGCAGTACTTC. Protein product: CASSVGNGDVYDHEQYF.

The chain employs TRBV6-5 and TRBJ1-2; no reliable D call. Trimming pared 2 bases from V and 6 bases from J, leaving 10 bases between. Germline loops: CDR1 MNHEY, CDR2 SVGAGI. The CDR3 contains 13 residues. CDR3 coding DNA: TGTGCCAGCAGTTACGCCACTCTGAATGGCTACACCTTC. This translates into CASSYATLNGYTF.

The rearrangement uses TRBV7-2 and TRBJ1-2; a weak D match, TRBD1 (5 bases). The CDR3 extends over 14 amino acids. Germline V lookup: CDR1 SGHTA, CDR2 FQGNSA. The V end lost 2 bases, the J end lost 4 bases, and 11 bases lay between the germline ends. The CDR3 loop reads CASSLWGSSYGYTF. For the CDR3, the DNA is TGTGCCAGCAGCTTATGGGGGAGTAGCTATGGCTACACCTTC.

V and J are TRBV5-1 and TRBJ2-1; 7 bases fit TRBD1. V was clipped by 0 bases and J by 4 bases; unmatched bases: 4. CDR1 is SGHRS, CDR2 YFSETQ, per germline. CDR3 size: 15 residues. The CDR3 sequence: CASSLAQGMYNEQFF. CDR3 coding DNA: TGCGCCAGCAGCTTGGCACAGGGGATGTACAATGAGCAGTTCTTC.

The chain recombines TRBV4-1 with TRBJ1-5, with a tentative D call TRBD1 (5 bases). Per the germline V gene, CDR1 is MGHRA and CDR2 is YSYEKL. The CDR3 loop spans 14 amino acids. Trimming stripped 1 base from V and 1 base from J, with 5 bases between. The CDR3 spells CASSQGGSNQPQHF. The CDR3 DNA reads TGCGCCAGCAGCCAAGGGGGGAGCAATCAGCCCCAGCATTTT.

The chain is built from TRBV9 and TRBJ2-5; D might be TRBD2 (7 bases). The CDR3 runs to 16 residues. Germline CDR1 reads SGDLS; CDR2 reads YYNGEE. The ends were cut back, 0 bases at V and 5 bases at J, with 17 bases in the middle. Written as DNA, the CDR3 is TGTGCCAGCAGCGTAGATTCTGCGGGGGCTGTGGAGACCCAGTACTTC. Protein: CASSVDSAGAVETQYF. The full variable domain, in which reference TRBV9 and TRBJ2-5 provide the parts outside the CDR3, is DSGVTQTPKHLITATGQRVTLRCSPRSGDLSVYWYQQSLDQGLQFLIQYYNGEERAKGNILERFSAQQFPDLHSELNLSSLELGDSALYFCASSVDSAGAVETQYFGPGTRLLVL.

The CDR3 DNA follows: TGTGCCAGCAGACCTCAGGGGAGAGGCGGCTACACCTTC. Its translation: CASRPQGRGGYTF. The chain employs TRBV6-2 or TRBV6-3 and TRBJ1-2, with D possibly being TRBD1 (6 bases). CDR3 length: 13 amino acids. The germline V and J ends were trimmed by 6 bases and 8 bases, with 16 bases remaining between them. The germline V gene encodes CDR1 MNHEY and CDR2 SVGEGT.

This clone was detected only once. The CDR3 region is CASSLLGGGREADTQYF. In DNA form, the CDR3 reads TGTGCCAGCAGCTTATTGGGCGGGGGGAGAGAGGCAGATACGCAGTATTTT. The V and J genes are TRBV7-6 and TRBJ2-3; 8 nucleotides match TRBD2. V shed 2 bases and J 4 bases; nucleotides not matched to a gene: 11. The CDR3 is 17 amino acids. Germline loops: CDR1 SGHVS, CDR2 FNYEAQ. Looking up the rest from reference TRBV7-6 and TRBJ2-3 gives the full variable domain: GAGVSQSPRYKVTKRGQDVALRCDPISGHVSLYWYRQALGQGPEFLTYFNYEAQQDKSGLPNDRFSAERPEGSISTLTIQRTEQRDSAMYRCASSLLGGGREADTQYFGPGTRLTVL.

V gene TRBV10-2 combines with J gene TRBJ2-1, with 8 bases that match TRBD2. The CDR3 sequence is 14 residues long. The germline gives CDR1 WSHSY, CDR2 SAAADI. Germline trimming cut 8 bases from V and 2 bases from J; bases unmatched to any gene: 5. Here the CDR3 reads CASRSGGPYNEQFF. CDR3 bases: TGCGCCAGCCGGTCGGGGGGGCCCTACAATGAGCAGTTCTTC.

The V and J genes are TRBV5-5 and TRBJ1-5; D is undetermined. CDR1 is SGHKS, CDR2 YYEKEE, per germline (reference sequence). The CDR3 has 13 residues. Trimming cost V 2 bases and J 1 base, with 4 bases left between them. CDR3 nucleotides: TGTGCCAGCAGCTTCGGGAGCAATCAGCCCCAGCATTTT. Its translation: CASSFGSNQPQHF.

DNA for the CDR3: TGTGCCAGCAGTGGCCCCGGCAGAGGCACAGATACGCAGTATTTT. Its translation is CASSGPGRGTDTQYF. The genes are TRBV28 and TRBJ2-3; D ambiguous. The CDR3 covers 15 residues. V lost 5 bases to trimming and J lost 1 base, with 13 bases between them. Germline CDR1 MDHEN, CDR2 SYDVKM. Combining the CDR3 with reference TRBV28 and TRBJ2-3 gives the whole variable domain DVKVTQSSRYLVKRTGEKVFLECVQDMDHENMFWYRQDPGLGLRLIYFSYDVKMKEKGDIPEGYSVSREKKERFSLILESASTNQTSMYLCASSGPGRGTDTQYFGPGTRLTVL.

This chain connects TRBV2 to TRBJ2-7; 8 bases agree with TRBD1. Germline values: CDR1 SNHLY, CDR2 FYNNEI. V was clipped by 5 bases and J by 2 bases; unmatched bases: 8. The CDR3 extends over 15 amino acids. The CDR3 loop reads CASSLRTGNPYEQYF. DNA of the CDR3: TGTGCCAGCAGTCTTAGGACAGGGAATCCCTACGAGCAGTACTTC. The whole variable domain, remainder taken from reference TRBV2 and TRBJ2-7, is EPEVTQTPSHQVTQMGQEVILRCVPISNHLYFYWYRQILGQKVEFLVSFYNNEISEKSEIFDDQFSVERPDGSNFTLKIRSTKLEDSAMYFCASSLRTGNPYEQYFGPGTRLTVT.

The rearrangement uses TRBV5-1 and TRBJ2-1, with 10 bases identical to TRBD2. CDR3 length equals 15 residues. After removal of 0 bases from V and 8 bases from J, the junction contained 5 bases not matched to a gene. The germline V gene encodes CDR1 SGHRS and CDR2 YFSETQ. CDR3 in amino acids: CASSLGSGGADEQFF. CDR3 DNA: TGCGCCAGCAGCTTGGGAAGCGGGGGGGCCGATGAGCAGTTCTTC.